A selection of T cell receptor beta chains follows, all from one sample in a study of immune evolution from preneoplasia to lung adenocarcinoma. The repertoire was sequenced with immunoSEQ multiplex PCR; TCRdb's copy has only in-frame clones and lacks some. This sample carries 20,000 to 30,000 clones, less than 80% of them seen once, and the ten largest clones take roughly 6%. Input material: FFPE invasive lung adenocarcinoma tissue. Receptors were obtained from a person between 55 and 69 years old with invasive lung adenocarcinoma. Some clones in this sample may be carry-over from other donors' samples. CDR3s include the opening cysteine and the closing phenylalanine or tryptophan. Fields, in order: V gene, clone size, J gene, D gene, CDR3 DNA, CDR3 protein. A D gene is named only where the DNA matches it firmly. For some rows the clone size is stated as once, few or many, or as a class when expanded; others skip it.

TRBV28,-,TRBJ1-3,-,TGTGCCAGCAGTCGTAGGGCCGTGGCTGGAAACACCATATATTTT,CASSRRAVAGNTIYF
TRBV28,few,TRBJ1-5,-,TGTGCCAGCAGTCACGACGGGGGGGGTCAGCCCCAGCATTTT,CASSHDGGGQPQHF
TRBV19,-,TRBJ2-1,-,TGTGCCAGTAGTAGTAGCAGCCTAAATGAGCAGTTCTTC,CASSSSSLNEQFF
TRBV11-2,-,TRBJ1-1,-,TGTGCCAGCAGCTTGCGTGTCCAGGAAGCTTTCTTT,CASSLRVQEAFF
TRBV7-6,-,TRBJ2-1,TRBD2,TGTGCCAGCAGCCGAGGGACTAGCCGATCCTACAATGAGCAGTTCTTC,CASSRGTSRSYNEQFF
TRBV7-9,-,TRBJ2-7,TRBD1,TGTGCCAGCAGCTCCGGGGACAGGGCCTACGAGCAGTACTTC,CASSSGDRAYEQYF
TRBV5-5,-,TRBJ2-1,TRBD2,TGTGCCAGCAGCTTGGGTCTAGCGGTATACAATGAGCAGTTCTTC,CASSLGLAVYNEQFF
TRBV30,-,TRBJ2-7,TRBD1,TGTGCCTGGAGCCCAGGGACAGTTTACGAGCAGTACTTC,CAWSPGTVYEQYF
TRBV6-5,-,TRBJ2-2,-,TGTGCCAGCAGTTATGGCCCAACCGGGGAGCTGTTTTTT,CASSYGPTGELFF
TRBV4-2,-,TRBJ2-3,-,TGTGCCAGCAGAGAGACTTTCATGGGGACAGATACGCAGTATTTT,CASRETFMGTDTQYF
TRBV28,-,TRBJ2-3,-,TGTGCCAGCAGCTTCCGGACAGGGAGGGGGGATACGCAGTATTTT,CASSFRTGRGDTQYF
TRBV29-1,-,TRBJ1-1,TRBD1,TGCAGCGCCACAGGGGCGGGGAACACTGAAGCTTTCTTT,CSATGAGNTEAFF
TRBV7-2,few,TRBJ2-3,-,TGTGCCAGCAGCTTAGTTGGACTGCGGGGTGATACGCAGTATTTT,CASSLVGLRGDTQYF
TRBV28,-,TRBJ2-3,-,TGTGCCAGCTGCGGGGATGGGACAGATACGCAGTATTTT,CASCGDGTDTQYF
TRBV5-1,-,TRBJ2-5,-,TGCGCCAGCAGCTTAGGAGGGGCGCAAGAGACCCAGTACTTC,CASSLGGAQETQYF
TRBV30,-,TRBJ2-5,-,TGTGCCTGGGGCCTCGGTGGGGGGCAAGAGACCCAGTACTTC,CAWGLGGGQETQYF
TRBV4-2,-,TRBJ2-3,-,TGTGCCAGCAGCCGCACCGTGACTAGTGAGGGCTCAGATACGCAGTATTTT,CASSRTVTSEGSDTQYF
TRBV7-9,medium-sized,TRBJ2-2,-,TGTGCCAGCAGCTCCTGGGGGACACAGAACACCGGGGAGCTGTTTTTT,CASSSWGTQNTGELFF
TRBV12-5,few,TRBJ2-5,-,TGTGCTAGTGGTTTGGTACTGGAGACCCAGTACTTC,CASGLVLETQYF
TRBV7-2,-,TRBJ2-5,-,TGTGCCAGCAGAGCCGGGACCGCCGGCACGGAGACCCAGTACTTC,CASRAGTAGTETQYF
TRBV7-2,-,TRBJ1-5,-,TGTGCCAGCAGCCGAGATGTGGCCGGCAATCAGCCCCAGCATTTT,CASSRDVAGNQPQHF
TRBV6-5,-,TRBJ1-5,-,TGTGCCAGCAGGCGGACAGCCATCAGCAATCAGCCCCAGCATTTT,CASRRTAISNQPQHF
TRBV7-6,once,TRBJ2-1,-,TGTGCCAGCAGCGCGACGGGCAATGAGCAGTTCTTC,CASSATGNEQFF
TRBV19,-,TRBJ2-1,-,TGTGCCAGTAGCCCGGACTACTCCTACAATGAGCAGTTCTTC,CASSPDYSYNEQFF
TRBV28,once,TRBJ1-5,TRBD1,TGTGCCAGCAGTTTACCCCGACAGGGCGGTCAGCCCCAGCATTTT,CASSLPRQGGQPQHF
TRBV7-6,-,TRBJ1-5,-,TGTGCCAGCAGCTCACAGCGAAATCAGCCCCAGCATTTT,CASSSQRNQPQHF
TRBV19,-,TRBJ2-1,-,TGTGCCAGTAGTATGGCTACAGTGGTGAGTGAGCAGTTCTTC,CASSMATVVSEQFF
TRBV30,-,TRBJ1-4,-,TGTGCCTGGGGGACCGATGATGAAAAACTGTTTTTT,CAWGTDDEKLFF
TRBV7-2,-,TRBJ2-5,-,TGTGCCAGCAGCACCAAGGATCGACTAGTCCGGCAGTACTTC,CASSTKDRLVRQYF
TRBV5-6,-,TRBJ1-1,TRBD1,TGTGCCAGCAGCTTGCGTGGCAGGGGGCACACTGAAGCTTTCTTT,CASSLRGRGHTEAFF
TRBV6-6,-,TRBJ1-5,-,TGTGCCAGCAGTCCGGACAGTTTTAATCAGCCCCAGCATTTT,CASSPDSFNQPQHF
TRBV15,-,TRBJ2-5,-,TGTGCCACCGCACTCCCCTGGGCCGAGACCCAGTACTTC,CATALPWAETQYF
TRBV2,-,TRBJ1-1,-,TGTGCCAGCAGTTCGGACACGAACACTGAAGCTTTCTTT,CASSSDTNTEAFF
TRBV15,-,TRBJ2-7,-,TGTGCCACCAGCAGAGATCAAGGGTACGAGCAGTACTTC,CATSRDQGYEQYF
TRBV16,once,TRBJ1-5,-,TGTGCCAGCAGCCGGGCGAGGAGCGATTACTCGCCCCAGCATTTT,CASSRARSDYSPQHF
TRBV27,-,TRBJ1-2,-,TGTGCCAGCAGTTTCAGGGTGGGTTATGGCTACACCTTC,CASSFRVGYGYTF
TRBV5-8,-,TRBJ2-2,-,TGTGCCAGCACCCTGGGAGTGAGCGAGTACACCGGGGAGCTGTTTTTT,CASTLGVSEYTGELFF
TRBV2,-,TRBJ2-3,-,TGTGCCAGCAGTGAGACTAGACCCACAGATACGCAGTATTTT,CASSETRPTDTQYF
TRBV9,-,TRBJ2-3,-,TGTGCCAGCAGCTTCCGGCCAATAGATACGCAGTATTTT,CASSFRPIDTQYF
TRBV7-9,few,TRBJ2-1,TRBD2,TGTGCCAGCAGCTTAGCTCCGTTGGTGAGCGGGAGCTCCTACAATGAGCAGTTCTTC,CASSLAPLVSGSSYNEQFF
TRBV19,-,TRBJ1-2,TRBD1,TGTGCCAGTACCCCCGGGACAGGGAGTAACTATGGCTACACCTTC,CASTPGTGSNYGYTF
TRBV6-1,-,TRBJ1-3,-,TGTGCCAGCAGGGGGCTCATAAGCGTCGGAAACACCATATATTTT,CASRGLISVGNTIYF
TRBV27,-,TRBJ2-3,TRBD2,TGTGCCAGCAGTTTCATCGGGAGGGCATGGGGAGATACGCAGTATTTT,CASSFIGRAWGDTQYF
TRBV2,-,TRBJ2-7,-,TGTGCCAGCAGCCCGAATCTAGCGCAGTACTTC,CASSPNLAQYF
TRBV6-5,-,TRBJ2-6,-,TGTGCCAGCAGCCCAGGGGTCTGGGCCAACGTCCTGACTTTC,CASSPGVWANVLTF
TRBV9,-,TRBJ2-2,-,TGTGCCAGCAGCGTAATTTCGAACACCGGGGAGCTGTTTTTT,CASSVISNTGELFF
TRBV28,-,TRBJ2-3,-,TGTGCCAGCAGTGTCGGTCGGGTCCGAACATCGATTAATACGCAGTATTTT,CASSVGRVRTSINTQYF
TRBV9,-,TRBJ2-3,TRBD1,TGTGCCAGCAGTGCTGTTGGGACAGGGGGACCAGATACGCAGTATTTT,CASSAVGTGGPDTQYF
TRBV7-2,-,TRBJ2-1,TRBD2,TGTGCCAGCAGGAGAACTAGCGAAAACAATGAGCAGTTCTTC,CASRRTSENNEQFF